The 8 T cell receptor beta chains given below trace back to one sample, sequenced in a study of PD-L1 blockade in urothelial cancer. Some clones are missing from TCRdb's copy, which holds only in-frame ones; the method was immunoSEQ multiplex PCR. The sample has around 50,000 clones, more than 75% seen once; the top ten hold approximately 1.4%. The time point denotes: pretreatment peripheral blood. Sequencing was performed on PBMCs, taken around atezolizumab (anti-PD-L1) treatment. The receptors stem from a man in his fifties with urothelial cancer.

The chain is built from TRBV10-1 and TRBJ1-4; D is uncertain. The CDR3 contains 14 residues. The germline CDR1 and CDR2 sequences are WNHNN and SYGVQD (reference sequence). V was trimmed by 8 bases and J by 1 base, leaving 11 bases between them. This CDR3 is CASGSGRTNEKLFF. Written as DNA, the CDR3 is TGCGCCAGCGGTTCGGGTAGAACTAATGAAAAACTGTTTTTT.

The chain recombines TRBV6-1 with TRBJ2-7; 8 bases match TRBD1. Germline loops: CDR1 MNHNS, CDR2 SASEGT. V lost 5 bases, J lost 1 base, and 7 bases stayed unmatched. The CDR3 has 15 amino acids. CDR3 region: CASSRPGTGSYEQYF. CDR3 DNA sequence: TGTGCCAGCAGTCGTCCCGGGACAGGATCCTACGAGCAGTACTTC.

The chain couples TRBV28 to TRBJ2-1, with D uncertain. V was trimmed by 3 bases and J by 6 bases, leaving 9 bases between them. Germline lookup yields CDR1 MDHEN and CDR2 SYDVKM. CDR3 length: 13 residues. CDR3 nucleotide sequence: TGTGCCAGCAGTTTCAAACTCCTCAATGAGCAGTTCTTC. As protein: CASSFKLLNEQFF.

The chain is built from TRBV7-9 and TRBJ2-1; 7 nucleotides line up with TRBD2. The CDR3 consists of 15 residues. Germline values: CDR1 SEHNR, CDR2 FQNEAQ (reference sequence). V was pared by 5 bases and J by 3 bases, with 7 bases of the junction left unmatched. The CDR3 is CASSPQAGFYNEQFF. DNA for the CDR3: TGTGCCAGCAGCCCGCAAGCGGGATTCTACAATGAGCAGTTCTTC.

V and J are TRBV9 and TRBJ2-1; 10 nucleotides agree with TRBD2. This CDR3 is built from 15 residues. V was clipped by 0 bases and J by 10 bases; unmatched bases: 7. In germline, CDR1 is SGDLS, CDR2 YYNGEE. CDR3 sequence: CASSVVSGGAGEQFF. DNA of the CDR3: TGTGCCAGCAGCGTAGTAAGCGGGGGGGCGGGAGAGCAGTTCTTC.

This chain links TRBV5-1 with TRBJ1-2; TRBD1 might be the D (5 bases). Trimming removed 3 bases from V and 4 bases from J, with 13 bases in between. Per germline, CDR1 SGHRS and CDR2 YFSETQ. The CDR3 is 14 amino acids. DNA for the CDR3: TGCGCCAGCAGCTCCTCGGCCGGGGGCTATGGCTACACCTTC. Translation gives CASSSSAGGYGYTF.

V gene TRBV28 combines with J gene TRBJ1-5; TRBD1 might be the D (6 bases). V gave up 1 base and J gave up 1 base, with 17 bases separating them. Germline lookup yields CDR1 MDHEN and CDR2 SYDVKM. This CDR3 spans 18 amino acids. The DNA of the CDR3 is TGTGCCAGCAGTTTATTCGGACGTACAGGGAGAAGCAATCAGCCCCAGCATTTT. Translation gives CASSLFGRTGRSNQPQHF.

The chain links TRBV7-8 to TRBJ1-2; no clear D gene. V lost 1 base to trimming and J lost 3 bases, with 9 bases between them. The germline CDR1 and CDR2 sequences are SGHVS and FQNEAQ. CDR3 length: 14 amino acids. CDR3 in DNA: TGTGCCAGCAGCTTAGGAGGAACTCACTATGGCTACACCTTC. Encoded protein: CASSLGGTHYGYTF.